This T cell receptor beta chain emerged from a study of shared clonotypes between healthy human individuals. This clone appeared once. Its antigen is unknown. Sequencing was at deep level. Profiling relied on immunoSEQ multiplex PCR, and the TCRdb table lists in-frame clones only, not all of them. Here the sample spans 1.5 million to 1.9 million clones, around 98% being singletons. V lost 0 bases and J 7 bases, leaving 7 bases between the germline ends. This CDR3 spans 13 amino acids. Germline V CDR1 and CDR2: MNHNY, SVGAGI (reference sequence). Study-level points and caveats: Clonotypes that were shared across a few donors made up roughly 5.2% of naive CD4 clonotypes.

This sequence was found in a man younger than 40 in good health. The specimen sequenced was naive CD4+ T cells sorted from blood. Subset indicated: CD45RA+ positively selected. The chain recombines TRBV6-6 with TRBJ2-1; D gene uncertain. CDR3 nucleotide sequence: TGTGCCAGCAGTTACTCGATTCGTAATGAGCAGTTCTTC. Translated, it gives CASSYSIRNEQFF.